This T cell receptor beta chain came from a study of T cells in Graves' hyperthyroidism and ophthalmopathy. Study outcomes and limitations: A model using 13 V-J features told ophthalmopathy apart from stable hyperthyroidism.

The germline gives CDR1 LNHDA, CDR2 SQIVND (reference sequence). V dropped 7 bases and J dropped 3 bases, with 16 bases sitting between them. This CDR3 spans 14 amino acids. This clonotype was counted between two and nine times. Its specificity is not known. RNA transcripts gave rise to amplified TCR beta CDR3 regions. When the TCR CDR3 underwent first-round RT-PCR, the HTBI primer set was used. From the multiplex PCR reads, TCRdb called clonotypes with MiXCR, one entry per CDR3 protein. The sample includes hundreds of thousands of distinct CDR3 sequences, around 45% of them seen just once. Graves' hyperthyroidism was deemed stable absent ophthalmopathy progression within 18 months.

The clonotype originates from a woman between 18 and 29 years old with Graves' hyperthyroidism. What was sequenced was peripheral blood or thyroid tissue (not recorded which). The V gene is TRBV19, the J gene TRBJ2-7; D perhaps matches TRBD2 (6 bases). The DNA of the CDR3 is TGTGCCAGTAAACAGAGTAGGGGAGGCTACGAGCAGTACTTC. Amino acids: CASKQSRGGYEQYF.